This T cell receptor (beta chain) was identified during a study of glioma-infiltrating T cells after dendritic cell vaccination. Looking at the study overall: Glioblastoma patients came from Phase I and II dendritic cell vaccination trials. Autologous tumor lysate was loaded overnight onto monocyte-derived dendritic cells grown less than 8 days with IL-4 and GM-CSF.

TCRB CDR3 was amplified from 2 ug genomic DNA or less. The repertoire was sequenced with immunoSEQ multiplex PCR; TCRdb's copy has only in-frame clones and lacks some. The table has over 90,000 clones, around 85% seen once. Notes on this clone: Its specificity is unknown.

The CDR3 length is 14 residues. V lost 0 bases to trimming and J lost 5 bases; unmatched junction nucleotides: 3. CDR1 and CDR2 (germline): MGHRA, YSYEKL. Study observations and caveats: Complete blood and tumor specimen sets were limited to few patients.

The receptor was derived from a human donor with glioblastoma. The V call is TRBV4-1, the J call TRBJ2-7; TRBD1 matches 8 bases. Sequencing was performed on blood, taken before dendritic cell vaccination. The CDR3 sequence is CASSQEDRANEQYF. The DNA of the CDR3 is TGCGCCAGCAGCCAAGAGGACAGGGCCAACGAGCAGTACTTC.